A single T cell receptor (beta chain) is shown here with its context. Its matching antigen is unknown. The data belong to a study of identical twins. Study-wide results and caveats: Not following the same donors, the study drew its conclusions from cross-sectional statistical analysis. Twin pairs had excess sharing that was weaker in beta out-of-frame sequences.

Trimming left V 0 bases short and J 3 bases short, with 17 bases between. Germline lookup yields CDR1 DFQATT and CDR2 SNEGSKA (reference sequence). This CDR3 is built from 16 residues. MiXCR was run by TCRdb on the 5' RACE reads, yielding one entry per CDR3 protein. The sample contains some 440,000 distinct CDR3 sequences, roughly 26% of which appear only once. The sample was also linked to a second study, of T cells expressing NK-cell markers.

This sequence was found in a woman aged 18-29 years in good health. V and J are TRBV20-1 and TRBJ1-1; TRBD1 is a possible D gene (6 bases). The sequenced sample was CD4+ T cells sorted from blood. CDR3 nucleotides: TGCAGTGCTAGAGATTACAGGGCTGGGGGGGACACTGAAGCTTTCTTT. Amino acid sequence: CSARDYRAGGDTEAFF.